A single sample is the source of the 29 T cell receptor beta chains below, sequenced in a study of T cell changes during pregnancy in multiple sclerosis. TCRdb's table, derived via immunoSEQ multiplex PCR, lists solely in-frame clones and lacks some. The table records 83,000 or so clones, 94% of them present only once. The sample here was peripheral blood, taken after pregnancy. The receptors originated from a female donor in good health, enrolled as a control in a pregnancy study.

The chain employs TRBV5-1 and TRBJ2-7; weak D call: TRBD2 (5 bases). This CDR3 is 14 amino acids long. V was clipped by 0 bases and J by 7 bases, with 14 bases between them. Germline CDR1 is SGHRS and CDR2 is YFSETQ. CDR3 sequence: CASSLARREREQYF. CDR3 bases: TGCGCCAGCAGCTTGGCCAGAAGGGAGCGTGAGCAGTACTTC.

The rearrangement links TRBV2 to TRBJ2-3, with D unresolved. Trimming removed 4 bases from V and 0 bases from J, with 11 bases in between. This CDR3 is built from 15 residues. From germline, CDR1 is SNHLY and CDR2 FYNNEI. The CDR3 DNA reads as TGTGCCAGCAGTGCCGGGTTCTCTAGCACAGATACGCAGTATTTT. Its translation is CASSAGFSSTDTQYF.

The chain is built from TRBV29-1 and TRBJ2-5, with 9 bases aligning to TRBD2. V shed 6 bases and J 5 bases; nucleotides not matched to a gene: 10. CDR1 and CDR2 from the germline V gene are SQVTM and ANQGSEA. CDR3 length: 14 residues. CDR3 in amino acids: CSVALSGSGETQYF. CDR3 nucleotide sequence: TGCAGCGTCGCTCTTAGCGGGAGTGGGGAGACCCAGTACTTC.

The chain couples TRBV7-2 to TRBJ2-7; 7 positions agree with TRBD2. Trimming at V came to 5 bases and at J to 2 bases, leaving 9 bases not matched to a gene. CDR3 size: 15 residues. Germline V gene lookup returns CDR1 SGHTA and CDR2 FQGNSA. The CDR3 loop reads CASSPMGGIAYEQYF. The CDR3 nucleotides read TGTGCCAGCAGCCCGATGGGAGGGATTGCCTACGAGCAGTACTTC.

The chain recombines TRBV11-2 with TRBJ1-1; possible D gene TRBD1, 5 bases. Trimming took off 6 bases at V and 5 bases at J, with 25 bases between the two ends. CDR1 is SGHAT, CDR2 FQNNGV, per germline. The CDR3 is 17 residues long. The CDR3 spells CASRGQLRGGDGTEAFF. For the CDR3, the DNA is TGTGCCAGCAGGGGTCAGTTAAGGGGAGGGGATGGGACTGAAGCTTTCTTT.

This chain uses TRBV5-6 with TRBJ2-5; 7 nucleotides agree with TRBD1. The germline gives CDR1 SGHDT, CDR2 YYEEEE. The CDR3 totals 14 residues. V gave up 4 bases and J gave up 1 base; unmatched junction bases: 4. The CDR3 DNA is TGTGCCAGCAGCCTGGGACAGACCCAAGAGACCCAGTACTTC. This codes for CASSLGQTQETQYF.

The chain is built from TRBV18 and TRBJ2-1, with no clear D. V was shortened by 3 bases and J by 7 bases, with 22 bases between the two germline ends. The V gene's germline CDR1 is KGHSH and CDR2 LQKENI. The CDR3 covers 17 residues. CDR3 nucleotides: TGTGCCAGCTCACCCCCGGTTTCTAGAGCTCCCCAGAATGAGCAGTTCTTC. Translation: CASSPPVSRAPQNEQFF.

This chain connects TRBV28 to TRBJ2-7; D ambiguous. The CDR3 runs to 16 residues. Germline loops: CDR1 MDHEN, CDR2 SYDVKM. Trimming shortened V by 1 base and J by 2 bases, and 15 bases separated the two germline ends. CDR3 loop: CASSLLGSPSTYEQYF. For the CDR3, the DNA is TGTGCCAGCAGTTTATTGGGCAGCCCATCTACCTACGAGCAGTACTTC. The whole variable domain, filled in from reference TRBV28 and TRBJ2-7, reads DVKVTQSSRYLVKRTGEKVFLECVQDMDHENMFWYRQDPGLGLRLIYFSYDVKMKEKGDIPEGYSVSREKKERFSLILESASTNQTSMYLCASSLLGSPSTYEQYFGPGTRLTVT.

This sequence joins TRBV7-9 and TRBJ2-5; D possibly corresponds to TRBD1 (5 bases). Germline CDR1 SEHNR, CDR2 FQNEAQ (reference sequence). The V gene lost 5 bases and the J gene lost 5 bases, with 12 bases spanning the gap. The CDR3 totals 13 residues. This CDR3 is CASSTGARETQYF. The CDR3 DNA reads TGTGCCAGCAGCACTGGGGCTCGGGAGACCCAGTACTTC.

In its sample, this clone was seen a few times. The chain joins TRBV28 to TRBJ1-2, with TRBD1 as a possible D gene (5 bases). This CDR3 has 13 amino acids. The germline gives CDR1 MDHEN, CDR2 SYDVKM. Between the trimmed V and J ends, which lost 6 bases and 3 bases, there was a span of 11 bases. The CDR3 here is CASSPGRDYGYTF. The CDR3, as DNA: TGTGCCAGCAGCCCAGGGAGGGACTATGGCTACACCTTC.

V gene TRBV6-6 combines with J gene TRBJ1-4; the match to TRBD1 covers 7 bases. V was pared by 6 bases and J by 8 bases, with 6 bases of the junction left unmatched. The length of the CDR3 is 13 residues. The germline gives CDR1 MNHNY, CDR2 SVGAGI (reference sequence). In DNA, the CDR3 is TGTGCCAGCAGCACCGACAGGGTAGAAAAACTGTTTTTT. It encodes CASSTDRVEKLFF.

The J gene is TRBJ2-1, the V gene TRBV7-9, with D hard to call. The germline CDR1 and CDR2 sequences are SEHNR and FQNEAQ (reference sequence). The CDR3 length is 14 residues. V was cut by 5 bases and J by 2 bases, with 10 bases left in between. This CDR3 reads CASSLSLPYNEQFF. The DNA for the CDR3 is TGTGCCAGCAGCCTTAGCTTGCCCTACAATGAGCAGTTCTTC.

In its sample, this clone was seen a few times. The chain combines TRBV19 with TRBJ2-7; D might be TRBD2 (5 bases). The V end lost 5 bases, the J end lost 0 bases, and 11 bases lay between the germline ends. Germline values: CDR1 LNHDA, CDR2 SQIVND (reference sequence). The CDR3 runs 14 residues. For the CDR3, the DNA is TGTGCCAGTAGTTCAGGACTTAGCTCCTACGAGCAGTACTTC. Translation gives CASSSGLSSYEQYF.

The chain uses TRBV5-6 and TRBJ2-5, with D possibly being TRBD2 (5 bases). The CDR3 totals 16 residues. Per the germline V gene, CDR1 is SGHDT and CDR2 is YYEEEE. V shed 0 bases and J shed 5 bases, with 17 bases lying between them. CDR3 amino acids: CASSLVVGVIDETQYF. The CDR3 DNA sequence: TGTGCCAGCAGCTTGGTAGTCGGGGTGATCGACGAGACCCAGTACTTC.

This rearrangement joins TRBV10-1 to TRBJ2-5; D is perhaps TRBD2 (7 bases). Looked up from germline, CDR1 is WNHNN and CDR2 is SYGVQD (reference sequence). V was pared by 7 bases and J by 5 bases, with 14 bases between. The CDR3 extends over 13 amino acids. The CDR3 loop is CASMGGGWETQYF. CDR3 coding DNA: TGCGCCAGCATGGGGGGGGGCTGGGAGACCCAGTACTTC.

The V and J genes are TRBV14 and TRBJ2-1, with 12 bases fitting TRBD2. CDR1 is SGHDN and CDR2 is FVKESK in the germline V gene. The V and J ends lost 5 bases and 4 bases, in that order; junction bases with no gene match: 9. The CDR3 contains 17 residues. CDR3 DNA sequence: TGTGCCAGCAGCACCCGGACTAGCGGGACTATTTACAATGAGCAGTTCTTC. It encodes CASSTRTSGTIYNEQFF. The complete variable domain, with remaining parts taken from reference TRBV14 and TRBJ2-1, reads EAGVTQFPSHSVIEKGQTVTLRCDPISGHDNLYWYRRVMGKEIKFLLHFVKESKQDESGMPNNRFLAERTGGTYSTLKVQPAELEDSGVYFCASSTRTSGTIYNEQFFGPGTRLTVL.

J is TRBJ2-1 and V is TRBV29-1; TRBD1 matches 7 bases. V lost 6 bases to trimming and J lost 9 bases; unmatched junction nucleotides: 5. Germline V gives CDR1 SQVTM, CDR2 ANQGSEA. This CDR3 has 11 amino acids. The CDR3 nucleotides read TGCAGCGTATTGACAGGGATTGAGCAGTTCTTC. Translated, it gives CSVLTGIEQFF.

This sequence joins TRBV5-6 and TRBJ2-7; 9 positions agree with TRBD1. Germline values: CDR1 SGHDT, CDR2 YYEEEE. This CDR3 is built from 15 residues. Losses at the gene ends were 6 bases for V and 4 bases for J; bases not matched to a gene: 11. CDR3 amino acids: CASTPGDRVGYEQYF. DNA of the CDR3: TGTGCCAGCACCCCGGGGGACAGGGTGGGTTACGAGCAGTACTTC.

The J gene is TRBJ2-5, the V gene TRBV27; maybe TRBD2 (6 bases). The V and J ends lost 5 bases and 4 bases respectively, with 20 bases between them. This CDR3 is built from 16 residues. CDR1 MNHEY and CDR2 SMNVEV come from the germline V gene (reference sequence). Here the CDR3 reads CASSQPSAGLRETQYF. The CDR3 DNA reads TGTGCCAGCAGTCAACCTTCTGCGGGGCTCCGAGAGACCCAGTACTTC.

The chain carries TRBV6-1 and TRBJ1-1, with D possibly being TRBD1 (5 bases). V shed 0 bases and J shed 4 bases, with 15 bases lying between them. CDR3 length equals 16 residues. CDR1 is MNHNS and CDR2 is SASEGT in the germline V gene. CDR3 sequence reads: CASSEAGRGAFTEAFF. The CDR3 DNA sequence: TGTGCCAGCAGTGAAGCGGGAAGGGGCGCTTTCACTGAAGCTTTCTTT.

The rearrangement links TRBV30 to TRBJ2-3, with 14 bases aligning to TRBD2. CDR3 size: 16 residues. Germline CDR1 reads GTSNPN; CDR2 reads SVGIG (reference sequence). V shed 2 bases and J 6 bases; nucleotides not matched to a gene: 7. CDR3 residues: CAWSRGLAGVGDTQYF. For the CDR3, the DNA is TGTGCCTGGAGTAGGGGACTAGCGGGAGTCGGGGATACGCAGTATTTT.

The V call is TRBV6-5, the J call TRBJ2-3; 8 nucleotides agree with TRBD1. CDR3 length: 14 residues. The germline CDR1 and CDR2 sequences are MNHEY and SVGAGI. Trimming at V came to 2 bases and at J to 2 bases, leaving 0 bases not matched to a gene. The CDR3 DNA follows: TGTGCCAGCAGTTACCAGGGGGCCACAGATACGCAGTATTTT. Translation: CASSYQGATDTQYF.

The V call is TRBV7-7, the J call TRBJ2-7; perhaps TRBD1 as D (6 bases). The CDR3 length is 13 residues. Between the trimmed V and J ends, which lost 4 bases and 3 bases, there was a span of 10 bases. The V gene's germline CDR1 is SSHAT and CDR2 FNYEAQ (reference sequence). CDR3 loop: CASSSVQGYEQYF. For the CDR3, the DNA is TGTGCCAGCAGCTCAGTACAGGGCTACGAGCAGTACTTC.

The genes are TRBV6-5 and TRBJ2-3; 8 bases match TRBD2. CDR1 and CDR2 (germline): MNHEY, SVGAGI. With 7 bases clipped from V and 1 base from J, the junction kept 4 bases outside the gene matches. The CDR3 covers 14 residues. Here the CDR3 reads CASTAGGRTDTQYF. CDR3 coding DNA: TGTGCCAGCACGGCGGGAGGCCGCACAGATACGCAGTATTTT.

The rearrangement joins TRBV5-4 to TRBJ2-3; 9 bases map to TRBD2. The germline gives CDR1 SGHNT, CDR2 YYREEE (reference sequence). Trimming took 4 bases from V and 7 from J; bases not matched to a gene: 13. The CDR3 runs 16 residues. The CDR3 bases are TGTGCCAGCAGCCCGGAAGGGGCGGGAGGGCCGAATACGCAGTATTTT. Protein product: CASSPEGAGGPNTQYF.

V usage is TRBV6-6 and J usage is TRBJ2-1, with 7 positions matching TRBD2. After removal of 0 bases from V and 0 bases from J, the junction contained 2 bases not matched to a gene. CDR1 is MNHNY and CDR2 is SVGAGI in the germline V gene (reference sequence). The CDR3 spans 16 residues. The DNA of the CDR3 is TGTGCCAGCAGTTACTCGGGGGGGAGCTCCTACAATGAGCAGTTCTTC. The encoded protein is CASSYSGGSSYNEQFF.

V is TRBV7-6 and J is TRBJ2-3; TRBD1 might be the D (7 bases). Germline loops: CDR1 SGHVS, CDR2 FNYEAQ. This CDR3 comprises 14 residues. V shed 0 bases and J shed 6 bases, with 10 bases lying between them. The CDR3 region has the DNA TGTGCCAGCAGCTTAGCCCCAGGGGGGGATACGCAGTATTTT. Translating gives CASSLAPGGDTQYF.

Points on this clone: This likely comes from a read error, as the CDR3 has no conserved phenylalanine or tryptophan at its end. The DNA is omitted, as the CDR3 cannot be located on it reliably, and the CDR3 follows TCRdb's listing. This sequence joins TRBV19 and TRBJ1-4. 10 amino acids form the CDR3, both terminal residues included. Looked up from germline, CDR1 is LNHDA and CDR2 is SQIVND (reference sequence). CDR3 residues: CASNTVEEGG.

The chain carries TRBV5-4 and TRBJ2-7; perhaps TRBD2 as D (7 bases). This CDR3 comprises 15 residues. The V and J ends lost 2 bases and 5 bases respectively, with 17 bases between them. Germline V CDR1 and CDR2: SGHNT, YYREEE (reference sequence). The CDR3 reads CASSFKPQGRDEQYF. In nucleotides, the CDR3 is TGTGCCAGCAGCTTTAAACCCCAGGGGAGGGACGAGCAGTACTTC. The complete variable domain, with remaining parts taken from reference TRBV5-4 and TRBJ2-7, reads ETGVTQSPTHLIKTRGQQVTLRCSSQSGHNTVSWYQQALGQGPQFIFQYYREEENGRGNFPPRFSGLQFPNYSSELNVNALELDDSALYLCASSFKPQGRDEQYFGPGTRLTVT.